Below are 11 T cell receptor beta chains sequenced from a single sample in a study of shared clonotypes between healthy human individuals. The data were produced by immunoSEQ multiplex PCR, yet TCRdb's version contains in-frame clones alone and is incomplete. The sample has roughly 650,000 clones; around 97% are singletons. Sequenced: naive CD4+ T cells sorted from blood. As to subset: CD45RA+ positively selected. All receptors come from a woman in her 30s in good health.

V and J are TRBV18 and TRBJ2-5; D could derive from TRBD1 or TRBD2 (5 bases each). The CDR3 length is 13 residues. V lost 6 bases and J lost 3, with 11 bases in between. The V gene's germline CDR1 is KGHSH and CDR2 LQKENI. The CDR3 nucleotides read TGTGCCAGCTCGGCCGGGGACGAAGAGACCCAGTACTTC. Its translation: CASSAGDEETQYF.

The gene calls are TRBV27 and TRBJ2-4; TRBD2 aligns across 8 bases. Losses at the gene ends were 7 bases for V and 6 bases for J; bases not matched to a gene: 8. CDR3 length equals 14 residues. Germline V CDR1 and CDR2: MNHEY, SMNVEV (reference sequence). The CDR3 reads CASTPGGGRNIQYF. CDR3 nucleotides: TGTGCCAGCACCCCGGGGGGGGGTAGAAACATTCAGTACTTC.

The chain uses TRBV7-9 and TRBJ2-7; the D is unclear. CDR3 length: 13 amino acids. CDR1 and CDR2 (germline): SEHNR, FQNEAQ (reference sequence). The V end lost 1 base, the J end lost 6 bases, and 10 bases lay between the germline ends. CDR3 region: CASSLGSHAEQYF. CDR3 coding DNA: TGTGCCAGCAGCTTAGGCTCTCACGCCGAGCAGTACTTC. The entire variable domain, with the rest obtained from reference TRBV7-9 and TRBJ2-7, is as follows: DTGVSQNPRHKITKRGQNVTFRCDPISEHNRLYWYRQTLGQGPEFLTYFQNEAQLEKSRLLSDRFSAERPKGSFSTLEIQRTEQGDSAMYLCASSLGSHAEQYFGPGTRLTVT.

This chain links TRBV5-1 with TRBJ1-2; TRBD1 is a possible D gene (6 bases). Trimming shortened V by 5 bases and J by 8 bases, and 16 bases separated the two germline ends. The CDR3 runs to 13 residues. CDR1 is SGHRS and CDR2 is YFSETQ in the germline V gene. In nucleotides, the CDR3 is TGCGCCAGCAGGGTGACAGGCGAGGGGGGCTACACCTTC. Protein product: CASRVTGEGGYTF.

This chain's CDR3 is CASSIRYGSNQPQHF. DNA of the CDR3: TGTGCCAGTAGTATCAGATATGGGAGCAATCAGCCCCAGCATTTT. The V call is TRBV19, the J call TRBJ1-5; D is uncertain. From germline, CDR1 is LNHDA and CDR2 SQIVND (reference sequence). Trimming shortened V by 3 bases and J by 1 base, and 10 bases separated the two germline ends. The CDR3 has 15 residues.

The gene calls are TRBV6-4 and TRBJ1-5; D not certain. Germline CDR1 reads MRHNA; CDR2 reads SNTAGT. The germline V and J ends were trimmed by 9 bases and 6 bases, with 6 bases remaining between them. CDR3 length: 10 amino acids. The CDR3 coding sequence is TGTGCCAGGCCCGTTCAGCCCCAGCATTTT. Translated: CARPVQPQHF.

The chain links TRBV19 to TRBJ2-2, with D possibly being TRBD2 (5 bases). Trimming removed 7 bases from V and 0 bases from J, with 12 bases in between. The CDR3 totals 15 residues. Germline-derived CDR1 and CDR2 are LNHDA and SQIVND (reference sequence). The CDR3 spells CASTLYGANTGELFF. CDR3 nucleotide sequence: TGTGCCAGTACCTTGTACGGGGCGAACACCGGGGAGCTGTTTTTT.

The chain employs TRBV28 and TRBJ1-4; D gene ambiguous. The CDR3 has 16 residues. The germline V and J ends were trimmed by 2 bases and 5 bases, with 15 bases remaining between them. Germline CDR1 reads MDHEN; CDR2 reads SYDVKM. The CDR3 region is CASSLRPGVTNEKLFF. For the CDR3, the DNA is TGTGCCAGCAGTTTACGCCCCGGGGTAACAAATGAAAAACTGTTTTTT.

The rearrangement links TRBV28 to TRBJ2-1; 10 positions match TRBD1. Trimming removed 7 bases from V and 4 bases from J; junction bases left unmatched: 7. Germline CDR1 and CDR2: MDHEN and SYDVKM. The CDR3 extends over 15 amino acids. CDR3 nucleotide sequence: TGTGCCAGCATCCCTGACAGGGGGCCTTACAATGAGCAGTTCTTC. It yields the protein CASIPDRGPYNEQFF.

This chain links TRBV7-9 with TRBJ2-7; 8 bases are shared with TRBD1. The V gene end was trimmed by 0 bases and the J gene end by 2 bases; junction bases not matched to a gene: 3. This CDR3 is 15 amino acids long. Germline CDR1 reads SEHNR; CDR2 reads FQNEAQ (reference sequence). The CDR3 spells CASSLATGEPYEQYF. In DNA form, the CDR3 reads TGTGCCAGCAGCTTAGCGACAGGGGAACCCTACGAGCAGTACTTC. Complete variable domain (other parts from reference TRBV7-9 and TRBJ2-7): DTGVSQNPRHKITKRGQNVTFRCDPISEHNRLYWYRQTLGQGPEFLTYFQNEAQLEKSRLLSDRFSAERPKGSFSTLEIQRTEQGDSAMYLCASSLATGEPYEQYFGPGTRLTVT.

V usage is TRBV5-4 and J usage is TRBJ2-3; 8 bases are shared with TRBD2. The CDR3 has 15 amino acids. Per the germline V gene, CDR1 is SGHNT and CDR2 is YYREEE (reference sequence). Trimming cost V 5 bases and J 0 bases; bases outside gene matches: 5. CDR3 region: CASRHSGTSTDTQYF. DNA of the CDR3: TGTGCCAGCAGACATAGCGGGACTAGCACAGATACGCAGTATTTT.